The text below deals with one TCR beta chain. The antigen remains undetermined. These data belong to a study of graft-versus-host responses after intestinal transplantation. Study-level results: When patients had graft-donor T cell macrochimerism, their allografts held high graft-versus-host to host-versus-graft clonal ratios.

Using immunoSEQ multiplex PCR, the repertoire was profiled, and TCRdb retains in-frame clones only, with some absent. The table lists around 88,000 clones, roughly 80% of them singletons, with about 18% in the top ten. This sequence originates from a human donor who received an intestinal transplant. The sequenced sample was unstimulated CD8+ T cells sorted from spleen or lymph node cells, obtained before intestinal transplant.

The CDR3 DNA sequence: TGCGCCAGCAGCCAAGATAATTGGGCCTCGGAGCAGTTCTTC. Translating it yields CASSQDNWASEQFF. This sequence joins TRBV4-1 and TRBJ2-1, with no clear D. Germline lookup yields CDR1 MGHRA and CDR2 YSYEKL. The CDR3 covers 14 residues. V gave up 0 bases and J gave up 10 bases, with 13 bases separating them.